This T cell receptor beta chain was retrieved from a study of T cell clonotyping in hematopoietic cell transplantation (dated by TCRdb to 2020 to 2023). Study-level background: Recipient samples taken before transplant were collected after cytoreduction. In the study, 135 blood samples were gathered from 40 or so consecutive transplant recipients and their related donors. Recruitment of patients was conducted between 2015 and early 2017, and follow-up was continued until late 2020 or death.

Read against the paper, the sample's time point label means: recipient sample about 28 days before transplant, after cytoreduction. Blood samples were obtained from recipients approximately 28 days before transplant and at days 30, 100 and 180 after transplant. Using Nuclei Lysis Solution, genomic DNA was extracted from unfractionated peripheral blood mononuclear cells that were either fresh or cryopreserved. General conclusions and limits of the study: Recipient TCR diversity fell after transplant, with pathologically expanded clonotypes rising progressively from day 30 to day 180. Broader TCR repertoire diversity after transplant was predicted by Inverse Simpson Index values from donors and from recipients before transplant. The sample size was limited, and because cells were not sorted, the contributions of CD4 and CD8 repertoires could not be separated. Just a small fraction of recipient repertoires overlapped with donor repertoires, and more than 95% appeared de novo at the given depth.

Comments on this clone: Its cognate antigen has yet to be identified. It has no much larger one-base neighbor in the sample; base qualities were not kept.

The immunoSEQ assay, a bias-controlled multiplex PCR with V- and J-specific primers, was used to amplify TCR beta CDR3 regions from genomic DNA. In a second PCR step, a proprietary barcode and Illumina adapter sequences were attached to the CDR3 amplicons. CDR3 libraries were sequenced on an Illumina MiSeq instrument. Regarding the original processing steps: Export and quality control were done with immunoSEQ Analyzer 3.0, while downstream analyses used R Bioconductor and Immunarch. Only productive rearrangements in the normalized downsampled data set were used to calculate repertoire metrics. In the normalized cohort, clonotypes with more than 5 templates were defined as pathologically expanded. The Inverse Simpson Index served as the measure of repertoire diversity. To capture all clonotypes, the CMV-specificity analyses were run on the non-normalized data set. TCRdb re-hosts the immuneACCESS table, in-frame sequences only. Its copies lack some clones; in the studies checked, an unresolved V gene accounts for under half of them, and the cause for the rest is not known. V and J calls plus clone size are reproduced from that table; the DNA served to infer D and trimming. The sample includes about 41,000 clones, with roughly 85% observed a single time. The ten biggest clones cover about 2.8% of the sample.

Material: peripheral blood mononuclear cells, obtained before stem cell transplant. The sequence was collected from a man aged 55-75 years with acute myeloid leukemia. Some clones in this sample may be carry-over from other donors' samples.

Read as DNA, the sequence is TGCGCCAGCAGCTTGTCGTCCGGGGGCAATCAGCCCCAGCATTTT. It translates as CASSLSSGGNQPQHF. The chain links TRBV5-1 with TRBJ1-5, with the D segment identity uncertain. V was cut back by 1 base and J by 2 bases, leaving a gap of 10 bases between them. The CDR3 covers 15 residues, taking in both the cysteine and the phenylalanine. CDR3 DNA only is kept here, 45 bases in frame from base 1. CDR1 and CDR2 were assigned from the germline V gene as SGHRS and YFSETQ.